This TCR beta chain was identified in a study of beta chain features in type 1 diabetes. Points on this clone: Antigen unknown. The sample contains more than one DNA sequence encoding this CDR3.

Study results and limitations: Shorter TCRB CDR3s, moderately but significantly so, were found in Type 1 diabetes patients in all four CD4+ subsets.

As every portion of the isolated RNA was reverse transcribed, the sequencing read expressed TCRB transcripts. The method was immunoSEQ multiplex PCR; TCRdb's version includes in-frame clones alone and lacks a portion of them. The table lists some 120,000 clones, 17% of them singletons. Losses at the gene ends were 0 bases for V and 2 bases for J; bases not matched to a gene: 3. The CDR3 totals 16 residues. Germline V CDR1 and CDR2: SEHNR, FQNEAQ (reference sequence). The sequencing sample was made of central memory CD4+ T cells from blood. The chain has TRBV7-9 and TRBJ2-1, with 8 bases that match TRBD2. The clonotype was recovered from a man aged 18 to 29 with type 1 diabetes. The CDR3 reads CASSLALAGTYNEQFF. The CDR3 region has the DNA TGTGCCAGCAGCTTAGCGTTAGCGGGAACCTACAATGAGCAGTTCTTC.